The 27 T cell receptor beta chains in this list originate from one sample, sequenced in a study of control samples from healthy donors and cancer patients (dated by TCRdb to about 2020). Library preparation was by the immunoSEQ multiplex PCR assay. The source is immuneACCESS, and TCRdb retained only in-frame sequences with V and J called. Part of the clones is not carried over; for the studies checked, unresolved V genes explain less than half of this, and the remainder is unexplained. This sample gives under 150,000 clones in total; about 93% of them show up just once. Together, the top ten hold 1.5% to 2% of the sample. Input material: PBMCs. These receptors were obtained from a man over 45 with head and neck cancer.

CDR3 nucleotide sequence: TGTGCCAGTAGTGGATCGGGACACAGCAATCAGCCCCAGCATTTT. Protein sequence: CASSGSGHSNQPQHF. This rearrangement joins TRBV19 to TRBJ1-5, with a possible D match to TRBD1 (6 bases). Germline V CDR1 and CDR2: LNHDA, SQIVND (reference sequence). Trimming pared 5 bases from V and 1 base from J, leaving 12 bases between. The CDR3 loop spans 15 amino acids. The full variable domain, completed using reference TRBV19 and TRBJ1-5, is DGGITQSPKYLFRKEGQNVTLSCEQNLNHDAMYWYRQDPGQGLRLIYYSQIVNDFQKGDIAEGYSVSREKKESFPLTVTSAQKNPTAFYLCASSGSGHSNQPQHFGDGTRLSIL.

This sequence joins TRBV7-9 and TRBJ1-1; no reliable D call. Germline V CDR1 and CDR2: SEHNR, FQNEAQ (reference sequence). This CDR3 is built from 15 residues. The germline V and J ends were trimmed by 2 bases and 0 bases, with 10 bases remaining between them. The CDR3 nucleotides read TGTGCCAGCAGCTTACGGGGAGATTTGAACACTGAAGCTTTCTTT. This translates into CASSLRGDLNTEAFF. Filled out from reference TRBV7-9 and TRBJ1-1, the complete variable domain reads DTGVSQNPRHKITKRGQNVTFRCDPISEHNRLYWYRQTLGQGPEFLTYFQNEAQLEKSRLLSDRFSAERPKGSFSTLEIQRTEQGDSAMYLCASSLRGDLNTEAFFGQGTRLTVV.

The chain recombines TRBV7-9 with TRBJ1-4; weak D call: TRBD1 (5 bases). Deletions cut 3 bases from V and 6 bases from J, with 8 bases between. CDR3 length equals 13 residues. Germline values: CDR1 SEHNR, CDR2 FQNEAQ (reference sequence). The CDR3 region has the DNA TGTGCCAGCAGCTTCAGGGTAGATGAAAAACTGTTTTTT. Amino acid sequence: CASSFRVDEKLFF. Together with reference TRBV7-9 and TRBJ1-4, the CDR3 gives the full variable domain: DTGVSQNPRHKITKRGQNVTFRCDPISEHNRLYWYRQTLGQGPEFLTYFQNEAQLEKSRLLSDRFSAERPKGSFSTLEIQRTEQGDSAMYLCASSFRVDEKLFFGSGTQLSVL.

The CDR3 protein is CASSQDLAGSTDTQYF. CDR3 DNA: TGCGCCAGCAGCCAAGATCTAGCGGGGAGCACAGATACGCAGTATTTT. The chain combines TRBV4-3 with TRBJ2-3, with 9 positions matching TRBD2. J was trimmed by 0 bases and V by 0 bases; bases with no gene match: 1. Germline loops: CDR1 LGHNA, CDR2 YSLEER. The CDR3 covers 16 residues.

The genes are TRBV7-2 and TRBJ2-4; TRBD1 matches 7 bases. Germline V gene data show CDR1 as SGHTA and CDR2 as FQGNSA. CDR3 size: 16 residues. The ends lost 5 bases at V and 0 bases at J; junction bases unmatched: 7. CDR3: CASSISTGAAKNIQYF. Here the CDR3 DNA reads TGTGCCAGCAGCATTTCAACAGGGGCAGCCAAAAACATTCAGTACTTC. The whole variable domain, filled in from reference TRBV7-2 and TRBJ2-4, reads GAGVSQSPSNKVTEKGKDVELRCDPISGHTALYWYRQSLGQGLEFLIYFQGNSAPDKSGLPSDRFSAERTGGSVSTLTIQRTQQEDSAVYLCASSISTGAAKNIQYFGAGTRLSVL.

This chain links TRBV2 with TRBJ2-5, with a tentative D call TRBD1 (5 bases). Germline lookup yields CDR1 SNHLY and CDR2 FYNNEI. Trimming cost V 5 bases and J 1 base, with 8 bases left between them. The CDR3 is 13 residues long. The CDR3 loop reads CASSRTRQETQYF. The CDR3 DNA is TGTGCCAGCAGTAGGACACGCCAAGAGACCCAGTACTTC.

This clone turned up a few times. The chain combines TRBV30 with TRBJ1-3; no clear D gene. The ends were cut back, 3 bases at V and 0 bases at J, with 3 bases in the middle. Germline values: CDR1 GTSNPN, CDR2 SVGIG (reference sequence). The CDR3 is 12 amino acids. CDR3 sequence: CAWRGSGNTIYF. Written as DNA, the CDR3 is TGTGCCTGGAGAGGCTCTGGAAACACCATATATTTT.

The V gene is TRBV15, the J gene TRBJ2-3; D not resolved. CDR3 length: 13 residues. Germline V gene lookup returns CDR1 LNHNV and CDR2 YYDKDF (reference sequence). The V end lost 3 bases, the J end lost 4 bases, and 8 bases lay between the germline ends. CDR3 loop: CATSRVDPDTQYF. In nucleotides, the CDR3 is TGTGCCACCAGCAGGGTTGACCCAGATACGCAGTATTTT.

The chain combines TRBV6-5 with TRBJ2-7, with D tentatively TRBD1 (6 bases). The CDR3 spans 14 residues. Germline V gene data show CDR1 as MNHEY and CDR2 as SVGAGI. V was cut by 6 bases and J by 3 bases, with 15 bases left in between. For the CDR3, the DNA is TGTGCCAGCAGACTCGACAGGCTGAACTACGAGCAGTACTTC. This translates into CASRLDRLNYEQYF.

The chain has TRBV4-1 and TRBJ2-7; D gene uncertain. V was cut by 3 bases and J by 0 bases, with 6 bases left in between. Germline CDR1 is MGHRA and CDR2 is YSYEKL. CDR3 length: 13 residues. The CDR3 region is CASSHGISYEQYF. The CDR3 region has the DNA TGCGCCAGCAGCCACGGAATCTCCTACGAGCAGTACTTC.

The chain has TRBV5-1 and TRBJ2-2; TRBD1 matches at 8 bases. The CDR3 has 14 amino acids. CDR1 SGHRS and CDR2 YFSETQ come from the germline V gene. With V trimmed by 3 bases and J by 4 bases, 2 bases remained unmatched. CDR3 sequence reads: CASSSGQATGELFF. CDR3 sequence (DNA): TGCGCCAGCAGCTCGGGACAGGCCACCGGGGAGCTGTTTTTT.

The rearrangement joins TRBV6-5 to TRBJ2-7; the D is unclear. The CDR3 is 11 residues long. The V end lost 2 bases, the J end lost 6 bases, and 5 bases lay between the germline ends. Looked up from germline, CDR1 is MNHEY and CDR2 is SVGAGI. CDR3 DNA: TGTGCCAGCAGTTACGATCCCGAGCAGTACTTC. As protein: CASSYDPEQYF.

The gene calls are TRBV5-1 and TRBJ1-2; possible D gene TRBD1, 5 bases. The V end lost 0 bases, the J end lost 7 bases, and 13 bases lay between the germline ends. CDR1 is SGHRS and CDR2 is YFSETQ in the germline V gene. The CDR3 consists of 14 residues. In DNA, the CDR3 is TGCGCCAGCAGCTTGGGACGGGGGTCGGGTGGCTACACCTTC. Protein sequence: CASSLGRGSGGYTF.

This sequence joins TRBV11-3 and TRBJ2-2; D tentatively reads TRBD1 or TRBD2 (5 bases each). The CDR3 is made up of 14 amino acids. Germline CDR1 SGHNT, CDR2 YENEEA. V lost 6 bases and J 6 bases, leaving 14 bases between the germline ends. For the CDR3, the DNA is TGTGCCAGCAGGGAGGCAACAGGAGCCGGGGAGCTGTTTTTT. Translation gives CASREATGAGELFF.

The table lists this clone with a count of one. The chain uses TRBV29-1 and TRBJ1-5, with TRBD1 matching over 10 bases. CDR3 length: 20 amino acids. The trim removed 4 bases at V and 2 bases at J, leaving 20 bases unmatched. Germline V lookup: CDR1 SQVTM, CDR2 ANQGSEA. The CDR3 nucleotides are TGCAGCGTTGGAGACAAAGGGACAGGGGTATTTTACGGCTGCAATCAGCCCCAGCATTTT. This translates into CSVGDKGTGVFYGCNQPQHF.

This CDR3 is CASSFRRDEKLFF. The CDR3 DNA sequence: TGTGCCAGCAGCTTCCGCAGGGATGAAAAACTGTTTTTT. The chain links TRBV7-8 to TRBJ1-4; a possible D gene is TRBD1 (5 bases). The CDR3 sequence is 13 residues long. Trimming left V 3 bases short and J 6 bases short, with 8 bases between. Germline V gene data show CDR1 as SGHVS and CDR2 as FQNEAQ.

The J gene is TRBJ1-2, the V gene TRBV3-1 (or the pseudogene TRBV3-2); TRBD1 might be the D (6 bases). Trimming cost V 0 bases and J 5 bases, with 7 bases left between them. The CDR3 has 13 amino acids. Germline V lookup: CDR1 LGHDT, CDR2 YNNKEL (reference sequence). CDR3 nucleotide sequence: TGTGCCAGCAGCCAAGAAGGGGGATATGGCTACACCTTC. It yields the protein CASSQEGGYGYTF.

This chain uses TRBV7-2 with TRBJ2-7, with D possibly being TRBD1 (6 bases). Germline CDR1 reads SGHTA; CDR2 reads FQGNSA. This CDR3 spans 16 amino acids. V lost 5 bases and J 4 bases, leaving 21 bases between the germline ends. The CDR3 here is CASSPGVRGRSYEQYF. CDR3 DNA sequence: TGTGCCAGCAGCCCAGGGGTAAGGGGAAGGTCGTACGAGCAGTACTTC.

The chain recombines TRBV7-7 with TRBJ2-2, with a possible D match to TRBD2 (6 bases). Trimming stripped 5 bases from V and 0 bases from J, with 13 bases between. Germline CDR1 SSHAT, CDR2 FNYEAQ (reference sequence). The CDR3 is 16 residues long. The chain's CDR3 is CASSATSSANTGELFF. The CDR3 DNA reads TGTGCCAGCAGCGCTACTAGCAGCGCGAACACCGGGGAGCTGTTTTTT.

The V gene is TRBV7-2, the J gene TRBJ2-3, with TRBD2 identical over 10 bases. The CDR3 sequence is 15 residues long. The V gene end was trimmed by 5 bases and the J gene end by 5 bases; junction bases not matched to a gene: 7. Germline lookup yields CDR1 SGHTA and CDR2 FQGNSA. CDR3 sequence reads: CASSRTSGTRDTQYF. CDR3 DNA sequence: TGTGCCAGCAGCCGGACTAGCGGTACGAGAGATACGCAGTATTTT. Combining the CDR3 with reference TRBV7-2 and TRBJ2-3 gives the whole variable domain GAGVSQSPSNKVTEKGKDVELRCDPISGHTALYWYRQSLGQGLEFLIYFQGNSAPDKSGLPSDRFSAERTGGSVSTLTIQRTQQEDSAVYLCASSRTSGTRDTQYFGPGTRLTVL.

The rearrangement uses TRBV5-6 and TRBJ2-7, with D possibly being TRBD2 (6 bases). The germline V gene encodes CDR1 SGHDT and CDR2 YYEEEE. Trimming removed 4 bases from V and 6 bases from J, with 11 bases in between. The CDR3 sequence is 12 residues long. For the CDR3, the DNA is TGTGCCAGCAGCGTCGGAGGGACCGAGCAGTACTTC. Translation gives CASSVGGTEQYF. The full variable domain, its missing parts supplied by reference TRBV5-6 and TRBJ2-7, is DAGVTQSPTHLIKTRGQQVTLRCSPKSGHDTVSWYQQALGQGPQFIFQYYEEEERQRGNFPDRFSGHQFPNYSSELNVNALLLGDSALYLCASSVGGTEQYFGPGTRLTVT.

The gene calls are TRBV11-2 and TRBJ2-1, with D tentatively TRBD2 (6 bases). V dropped 0 bases and J dropped 0 bases, with 12 bases sitting between them. CDR3 size: 17 residues. The germline gives CDR1 SGHAT, CDR2 FQNNGV. Written as DNA, the CDR3 is TGTGCCAGCAGCTTAGACAAGCGGGTTAGCTCCTACAATGAGCAGTTCTTC. Its translation is CASSLDKRVSSYNEQFF.

The chain combines TRBV7-9 with TRBJ1-4; possible D gene TRBD1, 5 bases. Germline lookup yields CDR1 SEHNR and CDR2 FQNEAQ (reference sequence). Trimming took 2 bases from V and 8 from J, leaving 12 bases between them. CDR3 length equals 14 residues. The CDR3 protein is CASSLRRGGEKLFF. DNA for the CDR3: TGTGCCAGCAGCTTACGAAGGGGAGGAGAAAAACTGTTTTTT.

With regard to this clone: This is likely an artifact of a read error, given a far larger clone one base away. This rearrangement joins TRBV7-9 to TRBJ1-6; D perhaps matches TRBD1 (6 bases). The germline CDR1 and CDR2 sequences are SEHNR and FQNEAQ (reference sequence). Trimming left V 1 base short and J 5 bases short, with 9 bases between. The CDR3 runs 15 residues. The CDR3 DNA reads as TGTGCCAGCAGCTTAGGAGGGGGGCATAATTCACCCCTCCACTTT. Translated, it gives CASSLGGGHNSPLHF.

The gene calls are TRBV24-1 and TRBJ2-1; 9 positions agree with TRBD1. V lost 2 bases, J lost 6 bases, and 13 bases stayed unmatched. Germline V CDR1 and CDR2: KGHDR, SFDVKD. The CDR3 contains 18 residues. The CDR3 loop reads CATSDSKYRGRWINEQFF. The CDR3 DNA follows: TGTGCCACCAGTGATTCAAAATACAGGGGGCGATGGATCAATGAGCAGTTCTTC.

The chain carries TRBV27 and TRBJ2-7, with a possible D match to TRBD1 (6 bases). The CDR3 spans 14 residues. V lost 6 bases and J lost 2, with 14 bases in between. CDR1 is MNHEY, CDR2 SMNVEV, per germline (reference sequence). In nucleotides, the CDR3 is TGTGCCAGCAGCATGGGACAAGTACCCTACGAGCAGTACTTC. Amino acids: CASSMGQVPYEQYF.

The V and J genes are TRBV19 and TRBJ1-6; the D is unclear. V was clipped by 10 bases and J by 7 bases, with 14 bases between them. This CDR3 has 13 amino acids. Germline CDR1 and CDR2: LNHDA and SQIVND (reference sequence). The CDR3 DNA is TGTGCCACCAGGCGGGTCCTAAATTCACCCCTCCACTTT. Its translation is CATRRVLNSPLHF.